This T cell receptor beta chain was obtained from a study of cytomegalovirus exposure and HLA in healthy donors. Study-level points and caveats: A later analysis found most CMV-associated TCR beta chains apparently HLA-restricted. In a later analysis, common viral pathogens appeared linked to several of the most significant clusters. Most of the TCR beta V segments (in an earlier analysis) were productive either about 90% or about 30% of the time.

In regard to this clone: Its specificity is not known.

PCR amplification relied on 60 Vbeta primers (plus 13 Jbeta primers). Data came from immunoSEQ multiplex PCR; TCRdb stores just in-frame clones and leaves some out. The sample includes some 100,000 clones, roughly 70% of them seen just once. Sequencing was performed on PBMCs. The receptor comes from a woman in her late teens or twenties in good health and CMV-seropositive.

As DNA, the CDR3 is TGTGCCAGCAGCATGGGAGGTACTACCGGCGAGCAGTACTTC. Encoded protein: CASSMGGTTGEQYF. The chain has TRBV28 and TRBJ2-7; a weak D match, TRBD2 (6 bases). The germline V gene encodes CDR1 MDHEN and CDR2 SYDVKM. The CDR3 length is 14 residues. The ends were cut back, 6 bases at V and 6 bases at J, with 18 bases in the middle.